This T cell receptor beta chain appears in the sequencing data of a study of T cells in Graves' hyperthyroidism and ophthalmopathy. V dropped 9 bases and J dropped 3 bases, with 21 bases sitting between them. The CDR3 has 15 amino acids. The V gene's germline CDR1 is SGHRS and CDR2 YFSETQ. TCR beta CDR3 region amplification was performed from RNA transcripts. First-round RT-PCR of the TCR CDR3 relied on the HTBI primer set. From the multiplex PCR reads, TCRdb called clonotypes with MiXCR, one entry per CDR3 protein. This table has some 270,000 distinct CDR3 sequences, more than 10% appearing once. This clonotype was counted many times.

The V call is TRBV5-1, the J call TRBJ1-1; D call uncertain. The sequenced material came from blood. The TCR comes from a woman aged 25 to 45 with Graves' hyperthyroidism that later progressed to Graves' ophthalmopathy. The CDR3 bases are TGCGCCACCTCGAGGAACGGGGATCCGGACACTGAAGCTTTCTTT. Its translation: CATSRNGDPDTEAFF.